These 31 T cell receptor beta chains share one sample of origin, sequenced in a study of OX40 agonist ivuxolimab in advanced cancers. The library was prepared using the immunoSEQ multiplex PCR assay. Imported from immuneACCESS, the table was reduced by TCRdb to in-frame sequences with V and J called. These copies leave out some clones; in studies compared against another copy, an unresolved V gene accounts for under half, and the cause of the remainder is not known. Counted in this sample were about 77,000 clones; 81% of them appeared once. The ten largest account for over 3.5% of the sample. This specimen was CD4+ or CD8+ T cells sorted from blood, taken in a trial of the OX40 agonist ivuxolimab. These receptors were obtained from an adult with an advanced solid tumor such as melanoma, head and neck, liver or kidney cancer.

The gene calls are TRBV6-1 and TRBJ2-7; possibly TRBD1 for D (6 bases). This CDR3 spans 13 amino acids. Germline V gene lookup returns CDR1 MNHNS and CDR2 SASEGT. Trimming stripped 6 bases from V and 5 bases from J, with 14 bases between. The CDR3 nucleotides are TGTGCCAGCAGGGACAGAAGGTTGGACGAGCAGTACTTC. Protein sequence: CASRDRRLDEQYF.

J is TRBJ2-5 and V is TRBV27; D is perhaps TRBD1 or TRBD2 (6 bases each). The CDR3 is 15 residues long. With 7 bases removed from V and 3 bases from J, the gap between germline ends came to 18 bases. Looked up from germline, CDR1 is MNHEY and CDR2 is SMNVEV (reference sequence). CDR3 bases: TGTGCCAGCAAGAAGCCCACGGGGGCGAAAGAGACCCAGTACTTC. Translated: CASKKPTGAKETQYF.

J is TRBJ1-1 and V is TRBV6-5; no clear D. The CDR3 totals 13 residues. V lost 3 bases, J lost 3 bases, and 8 bases lay in between. In germline, CDR1 is MNHEY, CDR2 SVGAGI. In DNA, the CDR3 is TGTGCCAGCAGTTATGGTCGGGACACTGAAGCTTTCTTT. The encoded protein is CASSYGRDTEAFF.

The rearrangement uses TRBV5-1 and TRBJ2-3; D call uncertain. This CDR3 region has 12 residues. V lost 7 bases to trimming and J lost 4 bases, with 10 bases between them. Looked up from germline, CDR1 is SGHRS and CDR2 is YFSETQ. CDR3 sequence: CASVSDADTQYF. DNA of the CDR3: TGCGCCAGCGTTTCGGACGCAGATACGCAGTATTTT.

CDR3 amino acids: CAISKTGAKNTEAFF. The CDR3 region has the DNA TGTGCCATCAGTAAGACAGGGGCTAAGAACACTGAAGCTTTCTTT. J is TRBJ1-1 and V is TRBV10-3; 8 positions match TRBD1. Germline CDR1 ENHRY, CDR2 SYGVKD. There are 15 residues in the CDR3. The V gene end was trimmed by 5 bases and the J gene end by 1 base; junction bases not matched to a gene: 6.

This clone was counted between two and nine times. V gene TRBV2 combines with J gene TRBJ1-2; D unclear. V gave up 9 bases and J gave up 8 bases, with 13 bases separating them. Germline V lookup: CDR1 SNHLY, CDR2 FYNNEI. The CDR3 has 11 residues. CDR3: CARRVLLGYTF. The CDR3 DNA reads as TGTGCCAGAAGGGTCCTTCTCGGCTACACCTTC.

CDR3 region: CASSRMGLNGNSPLHF. The DNA for the CDR3 is TGTGCCAGCAGCAGAATGGGGCTTAACGGGAATTCACCCCTCCACTTT. The chain combines TRBV7-9 with TRBJ1-6, with D tentatively TRBD1 (5 bases). Trimming took 5 bases from V and 7 from J, leaving 18 bases between them. Per germline, CDR1 SEHNR and CDR2 FQNEAQ (reference sequence). This CDR3 is built from 16 residues.

The rearrangement uses TRBV21-1 and TRBJ2-1; the table's D call, TRBD2, has no DNA check behind it. TRBV21-1 counts as a pseudogene. The CDR3 runs 15 residues. The CDR3 DNA reads TGTGCCAGCAGCAAAGATTGGCGGGATAACAATGAGCAGTTCTTC. This encodes CASSKDWRDNNEQFF.

V usage is TRBV2 and J usage is TRBJ2-7; 10 bases agree with TRBD2. Trimming took 3 bases from V and 3 from J; bases not matched to a gene: 5. This CDR3 comprises 15 residues. The germline gives CDR1 SNHLY, CDR2 FYNNEI. For the CDR3, the DNA is TGTGCCAGCAGTGACGTAATAGCGGGGGGCTACGAGCAGTACTTC. This gives the protein CASSDVIAGGYEQYF. Together with reference TRBV2 and TRBJ2-7, the CDR3 gives the full variable domain: EPEVTQTPSHQVTQMGQEVILRCVPISNHLYFYWYRQILGQKVEFLVSFYNNEISEKSEIFDDQFSVERPDGSNFTLKIRSTKLEDSAMYFCASSDVIAGGYEQYFGPGTRLTVT.

This clone was picked up a small number of times. The chain is built from TRBV7-2 and TRBJ2-2; no definite D call. This CDR3 contains 14 residues. V lost 1 base and J lost 6, with 9 bases in between. CDR1 SGHTA and CDR2 FQGNSA come from the germline V gene. This CDR3 is CASSLVFSAGELFF. CDR3 nucleotides: TGTGCCAGCAGCTTAGTTTTCTCTGCCGGGGAGCTGTTTTTT.

This sequence joins TRBV19 and TRBJ2-3; no firm D call. The CDR3 is made up of 13 amino acids. Germline V lookup: CDR1 LNHDA, CDR2 SQIVND (reference sequence). Trimming cost V 1 base and J 5 bases, with 7 bases left between them. The CDR3 DNA reads as TGTGCCAGTAGTATAGGCTTCAAAGATACGCAGTATTTT. Its translation: CASSIGFKDTQYF.

The chain employs TRBV7-3 and TRBJ2-3; 9 bases match TRBD2. Germline assignment: CDR1 SGHTA and CDR2 FQGTGA. The CDR3 covers 15 residues. J was trimmed by 4 bases and V by 5 bases; bases with no gene match: 7. DNA of the CDR3: TGTGCCAGCAGCCCTAGGGGACTAGCCCCAGATACGCAGTATTTT. Its protein product is CASSPRGLAPDTQYF.

This rearrangement joins TRBV18 to TRBJ1-2; D perhaps matches TRBD1 (5 bases). The CDR3 is 14 residues long. V shed 3 bases and J shed 2 bases, with 10 bases lying between them. Germline V gives CDR1 KGHSH, CDR2 LQKENI. The CDR3 DNA follows: TGTGCCAGCTCACCCGGGACGGCCAACTATGGCTACACCTTC. Translation: CASSPGTANYGYTF.

This chain joins TRBV2 and TRBJ2-3; 14 bases are shared with TRBD2. V gave up 7 bases and J gave up 4 bases; unmatched junction bases: 7. CDR3 length: 16 residues. Germline assignment: CDR1 SNHLY and CDR2 FYNNEI. CDR3 sequence: CASKGRLAGGADTQYF. The CDR3 DNA sequence: TGTGCCAGCAAGGGACGACTAGCGGGGGGGGCAGATACGCAGTATTTT.

The rearrangement uses TRBV9 and TRBJ1-2; no reliable D call. V was pared by 0 bases and J by 7 bases, with 10 bases between. The germline V gene encodes CDR1 SGDLS and CDR2 YYNGEE. The CDR3 extends over 13 amino acids. This CDR3 is CASSVVPGAGYTF. The CDR3 nucleotides are TGTGCCAGCAGCGTAGTACCAGGCGCTGGCTACACCTTC.

V usage is TRBV18 and J usage is TRBJ1-2, with TRBD1 identical over 10 bases. The J segment lost 1 base and the V segment lost 7 bases, leaving 15 bases of the junction unmatched. The germline gives CDR1 KGHSH, CDR2 LQKENI. CDR3 length equals 18 residues. Here the CDR3 reads CASCPSPRGTGDNYGYTF. The CDR3 coding sequence is TGTGCCAGCTGCCCGAGCCCGCGTGGGACAGGGGATAACTATGGCTACACCTTC.

The chain carries TRBV7-9 and TRBJ2-5, with 7 bases that match TRBD2. The J call is doubtful: the DNA matches TRBJ2-7 better. The germline V gene has CDR1 SEHNR and CDR2 FQNEAQ (reference sequence). The CDR3 extends over 16 amino acids. In DNA, the CDR3 is TGTGCCAGCAGCTTAAGCGGGAATTCTCCGGAGGACGAGCAGTACTTC. Its translation is CASSLSGNSPEDEQYF.

The chain recombines TRBV25-1 with TRBJ2-3; D is tentatively TRBD1 or TRBD2 (5 bases each). The V end was cut by 3 bases, the J end by 0 bases, with 13 bases between. This CDR3 is built from 16 residues. Germline lookup yields CDR1 MGHDK and CDR2 SYGVNS. CDR3 nucleotides: TGTGCCAGCAGTGAGATACATGGGGGTAGCACAGATACGCAGTATTTT. Encoded protein: CASSEIHGGSTDTQYF. The whole variable domain, remainder taken from reference TRBV25-1 and TRBJ2-3, is EADIYQTPRYLVIGTGKKITLECSQTMGHDKMYWYQQDPGMELHLIHYSYGVNSTEKGDLSSESTVSRIRTEHFPLTLESARPSHTSQYLCASSEIHGGSTDTQYFGPGTRLTVL.

The chain links TRBV7-3 to TRBJ1-5, with TRBD1 matching over 7 bases. The CDR3 totals 14 residues. The germline V gene has CDR1 SGHTA and CDR2 FQGTGA. Trimming cost V 4 bases and J 7 bases; bases outside gene matches: 7. The CDR3 sequence is CASSSGGQPQPQHF. In DNA form, the CDR3 reads TGTGCCAGCAGCTCAGGGGGGCAGCCACAGCCCCAGCATTTT. Using reference TRBV7-3 and TRBJ1-5 for the parts outside the CDR3, the full variable domain is GAGVSQTPSNKVTEKGKYVELRCDPISGHTALYWYRQSLGQGPEFLIYFQGTGAADDSGLPNDRFFAVRPEGSVSTLKIQRTERGDSAVYLCASSSGGQPQPQHFGDGTRLSIL.

The chain links TRBV10-3 to TRBJ1-1; D is possibly TRBD1 (5 bases). V shed 3 bases and J shed 1 base, with 15 bases lying between them. This CDR3 is 16 amino acids long. Germline V gene data show CDR1 as ENHRY and CDR2 as SYGVKD. CDR3 loop: CAISEVSGRPNTEAFF. CDR3 bases: TGTGCCATCAGTGAAGTCTCGGGACGGCCGAACACTGAAGCTTTCTTT.

The J gene is TRBJ1-2, the V gene TRBV5-4; no firm D call. V gave up 0 bases and J gave up 4 bases, with 7 bases separating them. The CDR3 is 13 amino acids. Per germline, CDR1 SGHNT and CDR2 YYREEE (reference sequence). CDR3 in DNA: TGTGCCAGCAGCTTGGACTCTAGCTATGGCTACACCTTC. This codes for CASSLDSSYGYTF.

The chain recombines TRBV6-5 with TRBJ2-1, with D unresolved. This CDR3 spans 14 amino acids. Germline assignment: CDR1 MNHEY and CDR2 SVGAGI. Trimming took off 5 bases at V and 6 bases at J, with 14 bases between the two ends. The chain's CDR3 is CASSKWASGNEQFF. The DNA of the CDR3 is TGTGCCAGCAGTAAGTGGGCCTCGGGCAATGAGCAGTTCTTC.

The gene calls are TRBV19 and TRBJ1-2; D may be TRBD1 (5 bases). The germline V and J ends were trimmed by 4 bases and 12 bases, with 12 bases remaining between them. Germline lookup yields CDR1 LNHDA and CDR2 SQIVND (reference sequence). This CDR3 contains 11 residues. The CDR3 DNA is TGTGCCAGTAGTAACGGACAATGGCACACCTTC. This sequence encodes CASSNGQWHTF.

The genes are TRBV25-1 and TRBJ1-2, with D unresolved. This CDR3 spans 13 amino acids. Germline V lookup: CDR1 MGHDK, CDR2 SYGVNS. V shed 1 base and J shed 5 bases, with 8 bases lying between them. The CDR3: CASSESARYGYTF. DNA for the CDR3: TGTGCCAGCAGTGAATCAGCCAGATATGGCTACACCTTC.

The chain recombines TRBV28 with TRBJ2-1, with TRBD2 matching 8 bases. J lost 4 bases, V lost 10 bases, and 12 bases had no gene match. The CDR3 spans 15 residues. Germline CDR1 and CDR2: MDHEN and SYDVKM. This chain's CDR3 is CATCVYAGGYNEQFF. DNA of the CDR3: TGTGCCACCTGTGTTTACGCGGGAGGATACAATGAGCAGTTCTTC.

This clone was counted once. The chain joins TRBV29-1 to TRBJ1-1, with 8 bases lining up with TRBD1. V was pared by 6 bases and J by 4 bases, with 4 bases of the junction left unmatched. There are 12 residues in the CDR3. In germline, CDR1 is SQVTM, CDR2 ANQGSEA. CDR3 region: CSVNRGSTEAFF. For the CDR3, the DNA is TGCAGCGTAAACAGGGGGAGCACTGAAGCTTTCTTT.

This chain links TRBV27 with TRBJ1-5; D ambiguous. Germline lookup yields CDR1 MNHEY and CDR2 SMNVEV (reference sequence). CDR3 length: 13 amino acids. Trimming pared 6 bases from V and 5 bases from J, leaving 11 bases between. The chain's CDR3 is CASSGRLDQPQHF. The CDR3 DNA follows: TGTGCCAGCAGCGGGCGGCTCGATCAGCCCCAGCATTTT.

This chain uses TRBV4-3 with TRBJ2-5; 10 nucleotides align to TRBD2. The CDR3 covers 16 residues. The V gene's germline CDR1 is LGHNA and CDR2 YSLEER. J gave up 5 bases and V 1 base, and 7 bases lay outside the gene matches. CDR3 nucleotides: TGCGCCAGCAGCCAAGCCTTAGCGGGGGGCGGGGAGACCCAGTACTTC. It yields the protein CASSQALAGGGETQYF.

Turning to this clone: The sample holds other DNA sequences that translate to the same CDR3. J is TRBJ1-2 and V is TRBV6-1, with TRBD1 as a possible D gene (5 bases). Trimming took 4 bases from V and 1 from J, leaving 7 bases between them. The CDR3 has 13 residues. Germline-derived CDR1 and CDR2 are MNHNS and SASEGT. The CDR3 loop is CASSVDSNYGYTF. The CDR3 DNA reads as TGTGCCAGCAGTGTCGACAGTAACTATGGCTACACCTTC.

This clone has just a few counts. This chain uses TRBV30 with TRBJ2-7; D call uncertain. Deletions cut 5 bases from V and 3 bases from J, with 8 bases between. CDR1 and CDR2 (germline): GTSNPN, SVGIG (reference sequence). The CDR3 runs 11 residues. CDR3 nucleotide sequence: TGTGCCTGGGGAGAATACTACGAGCAGTACTTC. Protein product: CAWGEYYEQYF.

In DNA, the CDR3 is TGTGCCACCGCGGGGTTCAATGAGCAGTTCTTC. Translation gives CATAGFNEQFF. The rearrangement links TRBV2 to TRBJ2-1, with D maybe TRBD2 (6 bases). Germline V gene lookup returns CDR1 SNHLY and CDR2 FYNNEI. The CDR3 runs to 11 residues. V lost 10 bases, J lost 6 bases, and 10 bases lay in between.